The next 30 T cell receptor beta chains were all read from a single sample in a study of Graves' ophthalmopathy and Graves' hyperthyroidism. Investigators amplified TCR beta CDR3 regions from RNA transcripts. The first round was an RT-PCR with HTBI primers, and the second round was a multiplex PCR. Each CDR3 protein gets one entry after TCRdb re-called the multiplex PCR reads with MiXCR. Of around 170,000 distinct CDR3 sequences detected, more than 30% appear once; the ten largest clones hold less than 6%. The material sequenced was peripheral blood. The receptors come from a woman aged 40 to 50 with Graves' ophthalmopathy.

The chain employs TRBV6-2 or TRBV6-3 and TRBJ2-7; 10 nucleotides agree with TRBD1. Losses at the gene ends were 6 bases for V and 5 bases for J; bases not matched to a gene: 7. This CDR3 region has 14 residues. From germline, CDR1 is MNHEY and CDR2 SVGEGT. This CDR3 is CASSLLGTGDEQYF. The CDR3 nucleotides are TGTGCCAGCAGCTTGCTCGGGACAGGGGACGAGCAGTACTTC.

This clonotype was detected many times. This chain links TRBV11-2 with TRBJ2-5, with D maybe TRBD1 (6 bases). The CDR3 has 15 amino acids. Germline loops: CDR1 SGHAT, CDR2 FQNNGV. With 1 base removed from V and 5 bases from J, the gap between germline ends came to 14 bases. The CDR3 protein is CASSLGDRRIETQYF. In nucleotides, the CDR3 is TGTGCCAGCAGCTTAGGCGACAGGAGGATCGAGACCCAGTACTTC.

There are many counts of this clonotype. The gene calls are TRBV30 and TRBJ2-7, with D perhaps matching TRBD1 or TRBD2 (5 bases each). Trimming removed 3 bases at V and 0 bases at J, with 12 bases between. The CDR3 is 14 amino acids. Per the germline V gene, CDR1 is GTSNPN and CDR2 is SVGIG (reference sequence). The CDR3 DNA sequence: TGTGCCTGGAGAAACGAGGGGAGCTCCTACGAGCAGTACTTC. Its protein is CAWRNEGSSYEQYF.

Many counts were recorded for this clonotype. CDR3 sequence: CASSFSGRADEQYF. DNA of the CDR3: TGTGCCAGCAGTTTTAGCGGGAGGGCGGATGAGCAGTACTTC. This rearrangement joins TRBV12-3 or TRBV12-4 to TRBJ2-7, with TRBD2 matching 11 bases. The CDR3 sequence is 14 residues long. The V and J ends lost 3 bases and 7 bases, in that order; junction bases with no gene match: 5.

This CDR3 reads CASSQQGSSYEQYF. As DNA, the CDR3 is TGTGCCAGCAGCCAGCAGGGTTCCTCCTACGAGCAGTACTTC. This sequence joins TRBV28 and TRBJ2-7, with D perhaps TRBD1 (5 bases). The germline V gene encodes CDR1 MDHEN and CDR2 SYDVKM. Trimming removed 6 bases from V and 0 bases from J, with 12 bases in between. The length of the CDR3 is 14 residues.

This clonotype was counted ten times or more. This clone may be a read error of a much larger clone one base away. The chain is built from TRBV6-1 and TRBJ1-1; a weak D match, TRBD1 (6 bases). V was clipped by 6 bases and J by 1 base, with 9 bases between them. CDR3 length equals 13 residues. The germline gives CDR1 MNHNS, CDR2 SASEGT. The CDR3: CASSGQRNTEAFF. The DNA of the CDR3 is TGTGCCAGCAGCGGACAGAGGAACACTGAAGCTTTCTTT.

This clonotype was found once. In DNA form, the CDR3 reads TGTGCCAGCAGTGAAAGGGGATTAAGACTGGAAAATCAGCCCCAGCATTTT. Amino acid sequence: CASSERGLRLENQPQHF. The V call is TRBV6-1, the J call TRBJ1-5; TRBD1 is a possible D gene (5 bases). V shed 2 bases and J shed 4 bases, with 18 bases lying between them. The CDR3 is made up of 17 amino acids. CDR1 is MNHNS, CDR2 SASEGT, per germline.

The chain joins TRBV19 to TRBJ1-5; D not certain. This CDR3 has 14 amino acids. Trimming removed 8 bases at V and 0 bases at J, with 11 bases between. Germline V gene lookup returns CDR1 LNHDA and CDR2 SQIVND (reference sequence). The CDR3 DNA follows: TGTGCCAGTGGGAACGGATATAGCAATCAGCCCCAGCATTTT. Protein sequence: CASGNGYSNQPQHF.

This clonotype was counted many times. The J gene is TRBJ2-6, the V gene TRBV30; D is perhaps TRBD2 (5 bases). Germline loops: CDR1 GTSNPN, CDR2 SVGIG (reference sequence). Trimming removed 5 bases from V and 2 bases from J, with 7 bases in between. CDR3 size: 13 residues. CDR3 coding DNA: TGTGCCTGGCGAGGGCCTGGGGCCAACGTCCTGACTTTC. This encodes CAWRGPGANVLTF. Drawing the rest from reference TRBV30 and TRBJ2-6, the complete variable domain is SQTIHQWPATLVQPVGSPLSLECTVEGTSNPNLYWYRQAAGRGLQLLFYSVGIGQISSEVPQNLSASRPQDRQFILSSKKLLLSDSGFYLCAWRGPGANVLTFGAGSRLTVL.

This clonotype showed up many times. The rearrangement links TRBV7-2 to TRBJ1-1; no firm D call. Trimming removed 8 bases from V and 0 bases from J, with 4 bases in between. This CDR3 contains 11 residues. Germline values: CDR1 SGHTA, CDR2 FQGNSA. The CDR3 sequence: CASGVNTEAFF. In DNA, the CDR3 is TGTGCCAGCGGGGTGAACACTGAAGCTTTCTTT.

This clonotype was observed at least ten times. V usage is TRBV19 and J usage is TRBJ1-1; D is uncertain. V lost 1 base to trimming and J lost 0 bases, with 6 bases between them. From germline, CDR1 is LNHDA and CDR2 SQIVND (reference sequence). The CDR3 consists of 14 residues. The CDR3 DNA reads TGTGCCAGTAGTATAGGGCGGCTGAACACTGAAGCTTTCTTT. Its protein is CASSIGRLNTEAFF. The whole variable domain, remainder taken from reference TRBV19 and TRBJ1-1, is DGGITQSPKYLFRKEGQNVTLSCEQNLNHDAMYWYRQDPGQGLRLIYYSQIVNDFQKGDIAEGYSVSREKKESFPLTVTSAQKNPTAFYLCASSIGRLNTEAFFGQGTRLTVV.

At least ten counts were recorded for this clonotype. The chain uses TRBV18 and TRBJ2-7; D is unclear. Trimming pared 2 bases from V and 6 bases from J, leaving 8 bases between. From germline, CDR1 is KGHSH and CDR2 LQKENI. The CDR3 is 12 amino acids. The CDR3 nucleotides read TGTGCCAGCTCACCAGGGTATAGCGAGCAGTACTTC. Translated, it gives CASSPGYSEQYF.

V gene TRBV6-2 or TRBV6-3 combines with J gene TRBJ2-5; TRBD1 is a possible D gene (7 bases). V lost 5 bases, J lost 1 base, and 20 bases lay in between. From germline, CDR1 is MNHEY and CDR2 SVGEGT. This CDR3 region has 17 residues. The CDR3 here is CASSPGETGTFQETQYF. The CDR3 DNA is TGTGCCAGCAGTCCAGGAGAGACAGGGACTTTCCAAGAGACCCAGTACTTC.

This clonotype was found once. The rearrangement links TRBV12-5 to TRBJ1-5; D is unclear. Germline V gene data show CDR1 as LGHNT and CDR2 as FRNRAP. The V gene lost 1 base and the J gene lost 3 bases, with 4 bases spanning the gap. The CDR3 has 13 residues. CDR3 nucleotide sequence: TGTGCTAGTGGTTTGGAGATCAATCAGCCCCAGCATTTT. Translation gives CASGLEINQPQHF. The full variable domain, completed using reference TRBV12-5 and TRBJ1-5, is DARVTQTPRHKVTEMGQEVTMRCQPILGHNTVFWYRQTMMQGLELLAYFRNRAPLDDSGMPKDRFSAEMPDATLATLKIQPSEPRDSAVYFCASGLEINQPQHFGDGTRLSIL.

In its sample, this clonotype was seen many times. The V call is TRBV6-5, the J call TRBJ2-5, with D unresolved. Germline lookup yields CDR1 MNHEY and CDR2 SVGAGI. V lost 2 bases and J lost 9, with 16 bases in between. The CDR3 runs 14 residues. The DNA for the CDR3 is TGTGCCAGCAGTTACCCGGACCATAATCTGTCCCAGTACTTC. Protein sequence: CASSYPDHNLSQYF.

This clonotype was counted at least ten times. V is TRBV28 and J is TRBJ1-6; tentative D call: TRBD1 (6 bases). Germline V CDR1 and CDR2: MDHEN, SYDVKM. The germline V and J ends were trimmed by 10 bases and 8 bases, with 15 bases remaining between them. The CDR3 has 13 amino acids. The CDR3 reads CANRDTQYSPLHF. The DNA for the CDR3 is TGTGCCAACCGGGACACCCAATATTCACCCCTCCACTTT.

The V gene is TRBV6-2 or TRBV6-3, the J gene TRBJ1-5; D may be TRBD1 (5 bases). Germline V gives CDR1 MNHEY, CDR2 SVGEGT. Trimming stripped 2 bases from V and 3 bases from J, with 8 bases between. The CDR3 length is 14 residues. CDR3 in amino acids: CASSYVDTNQPQHF. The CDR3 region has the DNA TGTGCCAGCAGTTACGTGGACACCAATCAGCCCCAGCATTTT.

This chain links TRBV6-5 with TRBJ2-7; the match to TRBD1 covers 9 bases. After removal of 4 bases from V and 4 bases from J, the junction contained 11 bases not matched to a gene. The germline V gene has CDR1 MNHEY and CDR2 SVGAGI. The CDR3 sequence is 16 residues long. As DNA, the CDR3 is TGTGCCAGCAGTTTTTCCGGGACAGGGATAACTTACGAGCAGTACTTC. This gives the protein CASSFSGTGITYEQYF.

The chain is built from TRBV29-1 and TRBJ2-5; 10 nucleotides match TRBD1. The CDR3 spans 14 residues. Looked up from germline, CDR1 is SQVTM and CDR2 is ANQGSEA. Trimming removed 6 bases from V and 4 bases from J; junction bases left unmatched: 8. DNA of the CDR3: TGCAGCGTACCAGGGACAGGGGACGGAGAGACCCAGTACTTC. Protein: CSVPGTGDGETQYF.

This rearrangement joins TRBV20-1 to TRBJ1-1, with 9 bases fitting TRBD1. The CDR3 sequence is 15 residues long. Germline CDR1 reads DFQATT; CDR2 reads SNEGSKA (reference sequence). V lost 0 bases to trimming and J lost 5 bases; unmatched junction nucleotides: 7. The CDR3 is CSARDVTGGATEAFF. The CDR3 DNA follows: TGCAGTGCTAGAGACGTAACAGGGGGCGCGACTGAAGCTTTCTTT.

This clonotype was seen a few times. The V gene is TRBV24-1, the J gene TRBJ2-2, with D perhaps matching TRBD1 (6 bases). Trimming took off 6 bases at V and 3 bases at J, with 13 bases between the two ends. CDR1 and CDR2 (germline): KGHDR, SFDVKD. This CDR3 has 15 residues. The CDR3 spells CATSTGQRDTGELFF. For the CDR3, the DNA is TGTGCCACCAGTACTGGACAGAGGGACACCGGGGAGCTGTTTTTT.

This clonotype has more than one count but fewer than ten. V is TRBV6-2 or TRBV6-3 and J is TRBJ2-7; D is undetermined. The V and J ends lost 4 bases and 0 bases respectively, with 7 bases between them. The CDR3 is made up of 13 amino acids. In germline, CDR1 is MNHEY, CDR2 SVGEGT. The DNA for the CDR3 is TGTGCCAGCAGTTCGTGGAGCTCCTACGAGCAGTACTTC. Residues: CASSSWSSYEQYF.

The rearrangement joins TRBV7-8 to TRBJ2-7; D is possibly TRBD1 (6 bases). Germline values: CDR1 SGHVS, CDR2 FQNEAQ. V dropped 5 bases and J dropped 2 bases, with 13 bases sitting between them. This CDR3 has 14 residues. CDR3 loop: CASSQGTLTYEQYF. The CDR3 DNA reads TGTGCCAGCAGCCAGGGGACCCTGACCTACGAGCAGTACTTC.

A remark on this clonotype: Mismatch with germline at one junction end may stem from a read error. CDR3 region: CASRKDSNYDYTF. CDR3 nucleotides: TGTGCCAGCAGAAAGGACAGTAACTATGACTACACCTTC. The V gene is TRBV7-2, the J gene TRBJ1-2, with a possible D match to TRBD1 (6 bases). The CDR3 has 13 amino acids. The germline V gene encodes CDR1 SGHTA and CDR2 FQGNSA. Looking up the rest from reference TRBV7-2 and TRBJ1-2 gives the full variable domain: GAGVSQSPSNKVTEKGKDVELRCDPISGHTALYWYRQSLGQGLEFLIYFQGNSAPDKSGLPSDRFSAERTGGSVSTLTIQRTQQEDSAVYLCASRKDSNYDYTFGSGTRLTVV.

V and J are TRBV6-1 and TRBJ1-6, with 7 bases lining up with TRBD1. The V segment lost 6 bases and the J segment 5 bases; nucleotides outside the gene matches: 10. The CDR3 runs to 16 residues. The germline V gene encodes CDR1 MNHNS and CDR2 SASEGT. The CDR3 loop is CASSQAGQDNNSPLHF. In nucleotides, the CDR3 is TGTGCCAGCAGCCAAGCCGGACAGGATAATAATTCACCCCTCCACTTT.

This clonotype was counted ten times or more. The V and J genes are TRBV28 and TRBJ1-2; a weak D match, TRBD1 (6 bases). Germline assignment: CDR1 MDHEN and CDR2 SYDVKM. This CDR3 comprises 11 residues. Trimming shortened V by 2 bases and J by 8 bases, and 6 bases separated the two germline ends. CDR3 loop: CASSLGGGYTF. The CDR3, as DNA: TGTGCCAGCAGTTTAGGGGGCGGCTACACCTTC.

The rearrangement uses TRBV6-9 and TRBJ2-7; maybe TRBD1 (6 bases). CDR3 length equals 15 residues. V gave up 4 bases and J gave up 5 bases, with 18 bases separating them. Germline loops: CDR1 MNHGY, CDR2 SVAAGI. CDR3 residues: CASSSLIQGWDEQYF. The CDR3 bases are TGTGCCAGCAGTTCCCTTATACAGGGTTGGGACGAGCAGTACTTC.

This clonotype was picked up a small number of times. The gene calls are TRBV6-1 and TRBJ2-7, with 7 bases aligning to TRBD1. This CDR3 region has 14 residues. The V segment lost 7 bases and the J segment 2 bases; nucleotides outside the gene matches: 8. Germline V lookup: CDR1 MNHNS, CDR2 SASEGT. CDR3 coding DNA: TGTGCCAGCATCCCCAGGGGGTCCCCCTACGAGCAGTACTTC. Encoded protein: CASIPRGSPYEQYF.

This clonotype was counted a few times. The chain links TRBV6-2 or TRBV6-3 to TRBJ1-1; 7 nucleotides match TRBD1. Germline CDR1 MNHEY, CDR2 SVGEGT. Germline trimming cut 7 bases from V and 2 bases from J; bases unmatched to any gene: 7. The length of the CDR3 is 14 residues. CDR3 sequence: CASKRQGPNTEAFF. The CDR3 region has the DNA TGTGCCAGCAAACGACAGGGCCCTAACACTGAAGCTTTCTTT.

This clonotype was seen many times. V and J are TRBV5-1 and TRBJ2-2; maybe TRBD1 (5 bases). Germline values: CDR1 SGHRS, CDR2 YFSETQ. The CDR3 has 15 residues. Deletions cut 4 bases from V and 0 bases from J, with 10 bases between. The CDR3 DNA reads TGCGCCAGCAGCCCGGACACCTCGAACACCGGGGAGCTGTTTTTT. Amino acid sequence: CASSPDTSNTGELFF.